Presented here are 20 T cell receptor beta chains from one specimen sequenced in a study of T cell responses to AZD1222 COVID-19 vaccine. Here immunoSEQ multiplex PCR was the method, and the copy in TCRdb shows in-frame clones only, minus some. This repertoire shows some 170,000 clones, 90% to 95% found once; its top ten account for 1% to 1.4%. This material consisted of peripheral blood, taken 28 days after the second AZD1222 dose. These receptors were collected from an adult who received the AZD1222 COVID-19 vaccine.

The V gene is TRBV5-6, the J gene TRBJ1-6; 7 bases align to TRBD1. Trimming at V came to 4 bases and at J to 3 bases, leaving 7 bases not matched to a gene. CDR1 and CDR2 (germline): SGHDT, YYEEEE. This CDR3 spans 16 amino acids. The CDR3, as DNA: TGTGCCAGCAGCATCTGGACAGGTGTCTATAATTCACCCCTCCACTTT. This gives the protein CASSIWTGVYNSPLHF.

The chain combines TRBV4-1 with TRBJ1-6; no firm D call. The V end was cut by 2 bases, the J end by 7 bases, with 12 bases between. CDR3 length: 15 residues. Germline V gene lookup returns CDR1 MGHRA and CDR2 YSYEKL. CDR3 coding DNA: TGCGCCAGCAGCCAACTTCATGGGGTGAATTCACCCCTCCACTTT. Its translation is CASSQLHGVNSPLHF.

On this clone: One junction end does not reproduce the germline sequence, and a read error may be involved. V is TRBV9 and J is TRBJ1-4; D possibly corresponds to TRBD1 (6 bases). This CDR3 spans 14 amino acids. Germline V lookup: CDR1 SGDLS, CDR2 YYNGEE. The CDR3 DNA reads as TGTGCCAGCAGCCCGGCCGGGGAGGGGGGCCGTTTCGTTTTT. This codes for CASSPAGEGGRFVF.

This chain uses TRBV19 with TRBJ1-2; maybe TRBD1 (5 bases). CDR3 length: 15 residues. The germline V gene has CDR1 LNHDA and CDR2 SQIVND (reference sequence). V was trimmed by 7 bases and J by 4 bases, leaving 19 bases between them. The CDR3 DNA reads TGTGCCAGTATCCCACGGCCTGGACACCTCTATGGCTACACCTTC. This sequence encodes CASIPRPGHLYGYTF.

The V call is TRBV5-3, the J call TRBJ1-1; D remains unclear. TRBV5-3 has ORF status, its function being uncertain. The CDR3 contains 15 residues. V was pared by 5 bases and J by 0 bases, with 14 bases between. CDR3 sequence reads: CARRQVGVLNTEAFF. The CDR3 bases are TGTGCCAGAAGGCAGGTCGGGGTTTTGAACACTGAAGCTTTCTTT.

The count of this clone is one. This chain uses TRBV9 with TRBJ2-7; D ambiguous. CDR3 length equals 14 residues. CDR1 is SGDLS, CDR2 YYNGEE, per germline. Trimming cost V 0 bases and J 3 bases, with 10 bases left between them. The CDR3 protein is CASSVGPDHYEQYF. The CDR3 nucleotides are TGTGCCAGCAGCGTAGGGCCGGATCACTACGAGCAGTACTTC.

The V gene is TRBV12-3 or TRBV12-4, the J gene TRBJ1-5; D is unresolved. The CDR3 is 12 amino acids. Trimming took 3 bases from V and 4 from J, leaving 4 bases between them. The CDR3 coding sequence is TGTGCCAGCAGTTTGGATAATCAGCCCCAGCATTTT. Protein: CASSLDNQPQHF.

As DNA, the CDR3 is TGTGCCGGAAAAAAAGGACAGGATAGCAATCAGCCCCAGCATTTT. This encodes CAGKKGQDSNQPQHF. V and J are TRBV27 and TRBJ1-5; TRBD1 agrees at 7 bases. Germline CDR1 MNHEY, CDR2 SMNVEV (reference sequence). This CDR3 has 15 residues. V lost 11 bases, J lost 0 bases, and 10 bases stayed unmatched.

CDR3 loop: CASSYGGEREKLFF. The CDR3 nucleotides read TGTGCCAGCAGTTACGGGGGAGAAAGGGAAAAACTGTTTTTT. The chain has TRBV6-5 and TRBJ1-4; TRBD1 is a possible D gene (5 bases). V dropped 2 bases and J dropped 8 bases, with 12 bases sitting between them. Per germline, CDR1 MNHEY and CDR2 SVGAGI. The CDR3 extends over 14 amino acids.

The J gene is TRBJ1-5, the V gene TRBV19; tentatively, D is TRBD1 (6 bases). Between the trimmed V and J ends, which lost 7 bases and 2 bases, there was a span of 12 bases. Per germline, CDR1 LNHDA and CDR2 SQIVND (reference sequence). The CDR3 consists of 14 residues. The CDR3 loop reads CASTVAGGNQPQHF. In nucleotides, the CDR3 is TGTGCCAGTACGGTGGCAGGGGGCAATCAGCCCCAGCATTTT.

The V gene is TRBV5-4, the J gene TRBJ2-1; D is unclear. CDR3 length: 13 amino acids. V was clipped by 2 bases and J by 5 bases, with 8 bases between them. Germline CDR1 reads SGHNT; CDR2 reads YYREEE (reference sequence). The CDR3 DNA reads as TGTGCCAGCAGCTTCGACTGGAACAATGAGCAGTTCTTC. Residues: CASSFDWNNEQFF.

About this clone itself: At one end, the junction sequence differs from germline, possibly due to a read error. The chain recombines TRBV6-5 with TRBJ2-7; D gene unclear. Germline V gene lookup returns CDR1 MNHEY and CDR2 SVGAGI. CDR3 length equals 14 residues. In nucleotides, the CDR3 is TGTGCCAGCAGAAGCCCCTCGAGGTCCTCCGAGCAGTACTTC. Translating gives CASRSPSRSSEQYF.

This sequence joins TRBV10-2 and TRBJ2-1; 11 positions match TRBD2. The CDR3 loop spans 17 amino acids. Germline V gene data show CDR1 as WSHSY and CDR2 as SAAADI. The ends lost 6 bases at V and 0 bases at J; junction bases unmatched: 7. This CDR3 reads CASRRGLAASSYNEQFF. The CDR3 nucleotides read TGCGCCAGCAGAAGGGGACTAGCGGCGAGCTCCTACAATGAGCAGTTCTTC.

V gene TRBV6-5 combines with J gene TRBJ2-7, with D perhaps assigned TRBD1 or TRBD2 (5 bases each). V gave up 7 bases and J gave up 6 bases, with 16 bases separating them. CDR3 length: 13 residues. From germline, CDR1 is MNHEY and CDR2 SVGAGI. The CDR3 DNA is TGTGCCAGCAATGGACCGGGACGAATCGAGCAGTACTTC. Residues: CASNGPGRIEQYF.

This chain links TRBV6-5 with TRBJ1-1; TRBD1 aligns across 7 bases. Germline loops: CDR1 MNHEY, CDR2 SVGAGI. The CDR3 totals 14 residues. With 4 bases clipped from V and 4 bases from J, the junction kept 6 bases outside the gene matches. DNA for the CDR3: TGTGCCAGCAGTTCCGACGCAGGGGGCACTGAAGCTTTCTTT. It translates to CASSSDAGGTEAFF.

The rearrangement joins TRBV2 to TRBJ1-4, with no clear D. The CDR3 contains 13 residues. Germline V CDR1 and CDR2: SNHLY, FYNNEI. V shed 5 bases and J shed 8 bases, with 12 bases lying between them. CDR3: CASSLGWREKLFF. CDR3 coding DNA: TGTGCCAGCAGTCTGGGGTGGAGGGAAAAACTGTTTTTT.

The V and J genes are TRBV6-2 or TRBV6-3 and TRBJ1-2; D remains unclear. In germline, CDR1 is MNHEY, CDR2 SVGEGT. Trimming cost V 0 bases and J 4 bases, with 9 bases left between them. The CDR3 spans 14 residues. CDR3 nucleotide sequence: TGTGCCAGCAGTTACTCAACCCAAATCTATGGCTACACCTTC. Translation gives CASSYSTQIYGYTF.

This chain joins TRBV4-1 and TRBJ1-2, with 8 bases aligning to TRBD1. Per the germline V gene, CDR1 is MGHRA and CDR2 is YSYEKL. Trimming took 0 bases from V and 1 from J; bases not matched to a gene: 7. The CDR3 spans 17 residues. The CDR3 DNA reads as TGCGCCAGCAGCCAAGATAGGGGGACAGGAGATAACTATGGCTACACCTTC. It translates to CASSQDRGTGDNYGYTF.

The chain links TRBV2 to TRBJ1-2, with D maybe TRBD1 (5 bases). Per the germline V gene, CDR1 is SNHLY and CDR2 is FYNNEI. This CDR3 comprises 16 residues. V was cut by 11 bases and J by 0 bases, with 22 bases left in between. The CDR3 is CAGTDPGGEPNYGYTF. Here the CDR3 DNA reads TGTGCCGGTACGGATCCTGGGGGAGAGCCTAACTATGGCTACACCTTC.

The chain uses TRBV18 and TRBJ1-1; no clear D. The CDR3 contains 14 residues. The germline V gene encodes CDR1 KGHSH and CDR2 LQKENI. V lost 3 bases and J 2 bases, leaving 10 bases between the germline ends. The CDR3 region has the DNA TGTGCCAGCTCACCTGCGGCGGATAACACTGAAGCTTTCTTT. Its translation is CASSPAADNTEAFF.